This entry lists 7 T cell receptor beta chains sequenced from one sample in a study of blood T cells in healthy people across ages. Primers used in a second PCR of roughly 6 to 12 cycles were a sample-barcoded 5' primer and a J-beta primer mix. Via MiXCR, TCRdb re-called the 5' RACE reads, giving one row per CDR3 protein. The sample shows about 600,000 distinct CDR3 sequences, roughly 43% of them seen only once. The sequencing input was blood. The origin of the receptors is a man at least 80 years old in good health.

The genes are TRBV20-1 and TRBJ1-1; D call uncertain. The CDR3 has 12 residues. CDR1 DFQATT and CDR2 SNEGSKA come from the germline V gene (reference sequence). Between the trimmed V and J ends, which lost 6 bases and 1 base, there was a span of 9 bases. The CDR3 nucleotides read TGCAGTGCCCCGAACCGGAACACTGAAGCTTTCTTT. Translated, it gives CSAPNRNTEAFF.

The chain combines TRBV3-1 with TRBJ2-7; a possible D gene is TRBD2 (5 bases). V dropped 4 bases and J dropped 0 bases, with 13 bases sitting between them. CDR3 length: 15 amino acids. Germline-derived CDR1 and CDR2 are LGHDT and YNNKEL (reference sequence). The DNA for the CDR3 is TGTGCCAGCAGCCCCTTCGGGATAGGCTCCTACGAGCAGTACTTC. It encodes CASSPFGIGSYEQYF.

The count of this clonotype is one. The V and J genes are TRBV4-3 and TRBJ2-2; possible D gene TRBD1, 5 bases. The CDR3 spans 17 residues. The germline V and J ends were trimmed by 0 bases and 2 bases, with 13 bases remaining between them. Germline CDR1 is LGHNA and CDR2 is YSLEER. In nucleotides, the CDR3 is TGCGCCAGCAGCCAAGAAGTTGGGGCCGACAACACCGGGGAGCTGTTTTTT. Translation: CASSQEVGADNTGELFF.

J is TRBJ2-1 and V is TRBV20-1; 12 positions match TRBD2. The CDR3 loop spans 15 amino acids. Germline assignment: CDR1 DFQATT and CDR2 SNEGSKA (reference sequence). V shed 3 bases, J shed 6 bases, and the junction held 6 bases outside the gene matches. The CDR3 reads CSASRLAGELNEQFF. CDR3 in DNA: TGCAGTGCTAGTCGACTAGCGGGAGAGCTCAATGAGCAGTTCTTC.

V is TRBV28 and J is TRBJ2-2, with D perhaps matching TRBD1 (6 bases). The CDR3 has 15 residues. Germline assignment: CDR1 MDHEN and CDR2 SYDVKM. Trimming pared 3 bases from V and 4 bases from J, leaving 12 bases between. CDR3 coding DNA: TGTGCCAGCAGTTTTTACAGGGTGCGCACCGGGGAGCTGTTTTTT. Protein: CASSFYRVRTGELFF.

This clonotype occurred once. The gene calls are TRBV7-2 and TRBJ1-2; no clear D. The CDR3 consists of 15 residues. The germline V gene encodes CDR1 SGHTA and CDR2 FQGNSA. V gave up 3 bases and J gave up 0 bases, with 11 bases separating them. The CDR3: CASSLPSAPNYGYTF. CDR3 sequence (DNA): TGTGCCAGCAGCTTGCCTAGCGCCCCTAACTATGGCTACACCTTC.

J is TRBJ2-1 and V is TRBV20-1; 13 nucleotides line up with TRBD2. The CDR3 covers 17 residues. The germline V gene has CDR1 DFQATT and CDR2 SNEGSKA (reference sequence). Trimming removed 4 bases from V and 1 base from J; junction bases left unmatched: 7. CDR3 sequence: CSAKLTSGRPSYNEQFF. In nucleotides, the CDR3 is TGCAGTGCTAAATTGACTAGCGGGAGGCCTTCCTACAATGAGCAGTTCTTC.